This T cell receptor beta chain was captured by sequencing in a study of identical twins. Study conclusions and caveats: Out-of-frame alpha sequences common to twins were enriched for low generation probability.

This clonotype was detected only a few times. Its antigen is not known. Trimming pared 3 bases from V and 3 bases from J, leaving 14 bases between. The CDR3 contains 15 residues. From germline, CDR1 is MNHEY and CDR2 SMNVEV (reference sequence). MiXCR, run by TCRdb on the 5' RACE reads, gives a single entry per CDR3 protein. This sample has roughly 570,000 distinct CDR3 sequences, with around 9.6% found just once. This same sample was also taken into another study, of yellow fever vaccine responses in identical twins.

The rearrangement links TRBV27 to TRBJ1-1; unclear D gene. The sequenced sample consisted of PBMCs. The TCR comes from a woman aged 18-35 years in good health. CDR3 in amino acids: CASSLIGSLYTEAFF. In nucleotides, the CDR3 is TGTGCCAGCAGTTTGATTGGCAGCCTATACACTGAAGCTTTCTTT.